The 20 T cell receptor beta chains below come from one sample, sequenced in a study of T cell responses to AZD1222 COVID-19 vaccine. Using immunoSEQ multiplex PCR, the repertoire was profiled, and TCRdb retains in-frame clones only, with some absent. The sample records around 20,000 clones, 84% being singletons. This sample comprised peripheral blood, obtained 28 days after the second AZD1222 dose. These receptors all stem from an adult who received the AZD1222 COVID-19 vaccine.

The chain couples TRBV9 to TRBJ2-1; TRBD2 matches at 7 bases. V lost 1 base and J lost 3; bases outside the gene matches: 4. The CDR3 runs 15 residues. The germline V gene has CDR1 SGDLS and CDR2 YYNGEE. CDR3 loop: CASSVNQRGYNEQFF. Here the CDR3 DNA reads TGTGCCAGCAGCGTAAACCAGCGGGGCTACAATGAGCAGTTCTTC.

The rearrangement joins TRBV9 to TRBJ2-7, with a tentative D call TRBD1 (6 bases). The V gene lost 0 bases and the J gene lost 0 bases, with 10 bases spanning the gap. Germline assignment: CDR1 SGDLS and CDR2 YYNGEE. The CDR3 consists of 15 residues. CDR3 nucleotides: TGTGCCAGCAGCGTAGGACAGGCCTCCTCCTACGAGCAGTACTTC. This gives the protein CASSVGQASSYEQYF.

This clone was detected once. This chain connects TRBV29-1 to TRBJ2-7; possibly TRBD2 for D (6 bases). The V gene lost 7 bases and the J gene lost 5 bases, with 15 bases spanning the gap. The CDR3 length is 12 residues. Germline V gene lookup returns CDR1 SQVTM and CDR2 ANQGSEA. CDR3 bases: TGCAGCGCCGGGACTGGCCTAAACGAGCAGTACTTC. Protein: CSAGTGLNEQYF.

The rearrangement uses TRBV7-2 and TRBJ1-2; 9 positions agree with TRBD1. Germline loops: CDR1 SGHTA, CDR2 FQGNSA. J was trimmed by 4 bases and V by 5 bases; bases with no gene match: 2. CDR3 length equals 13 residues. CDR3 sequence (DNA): TGTGCCAGCAGCCCGGACAGGGGCTATGGCTACACCTTC. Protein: CASSPDRGYGYTF.

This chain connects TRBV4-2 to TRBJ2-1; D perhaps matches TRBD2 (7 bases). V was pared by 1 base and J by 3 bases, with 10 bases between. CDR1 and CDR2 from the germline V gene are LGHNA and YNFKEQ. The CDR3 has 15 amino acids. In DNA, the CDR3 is TGTGCCAGCAGCCAAGCGGGGGGACACTACAATGAGCAGTTCTTC. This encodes CASSQAGGHYNEQFF.

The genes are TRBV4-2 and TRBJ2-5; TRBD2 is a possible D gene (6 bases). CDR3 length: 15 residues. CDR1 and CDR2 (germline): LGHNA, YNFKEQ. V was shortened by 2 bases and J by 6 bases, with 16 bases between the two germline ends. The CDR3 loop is CASSQPTGEVKTQYF. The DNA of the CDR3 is TGTGCCAGCAGCCAACCGACGGGGGAGGTAAAGACCCAGTACTTC.

DNA of the CDR3: TGTGCCAGCAGCCAAACACATAAACCGAACACTGAAGCTTTCTTT. Its protein is CASSQTHKPNTEAFF. The chain employs TRBV14 and TRBJ1-1, with no clear D. CDR1 is SGHDN and CDR2 is FVKESK in the germline V gene. Trimming pared 2 bases from V and 1 base from J, leaving 11 bases between. The CDR3 has 15 amino acids.

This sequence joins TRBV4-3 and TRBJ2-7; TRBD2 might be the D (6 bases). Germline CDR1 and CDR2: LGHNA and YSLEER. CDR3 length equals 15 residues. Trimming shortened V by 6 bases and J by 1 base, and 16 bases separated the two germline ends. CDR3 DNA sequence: TGCGCCAGCAGACGATCTCGGGACTCTTCCTACGAGCAGTACTTC. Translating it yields CASRRSRDSSYEQYF.

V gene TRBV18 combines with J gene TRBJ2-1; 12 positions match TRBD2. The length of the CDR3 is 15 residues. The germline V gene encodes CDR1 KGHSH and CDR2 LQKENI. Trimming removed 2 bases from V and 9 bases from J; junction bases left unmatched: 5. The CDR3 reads CASSPETSGSGEQFF. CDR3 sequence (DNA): TGTGCCAGCTCACCAGAGACTAGCGGGAGTGGTGAGCAGTTCTTC.

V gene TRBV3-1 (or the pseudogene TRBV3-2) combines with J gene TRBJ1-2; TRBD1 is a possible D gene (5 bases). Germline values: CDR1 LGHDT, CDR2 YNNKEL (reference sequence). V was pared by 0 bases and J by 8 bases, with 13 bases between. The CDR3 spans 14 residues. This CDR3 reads CASSQETRVEGYTF. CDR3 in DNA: TGTGCCAGCAGCCAAGAGACCAGGGTGGAAGGCTACACCTTC.

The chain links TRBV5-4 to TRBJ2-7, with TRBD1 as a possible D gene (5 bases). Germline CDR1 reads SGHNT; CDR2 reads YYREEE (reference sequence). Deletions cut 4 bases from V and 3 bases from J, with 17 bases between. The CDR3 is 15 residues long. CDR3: CASSPGLNKGYEQYF. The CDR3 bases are TGTGCCAGCAGCCCAGGGTTAAATAAGGGCTACGAGCAGTACTTC.

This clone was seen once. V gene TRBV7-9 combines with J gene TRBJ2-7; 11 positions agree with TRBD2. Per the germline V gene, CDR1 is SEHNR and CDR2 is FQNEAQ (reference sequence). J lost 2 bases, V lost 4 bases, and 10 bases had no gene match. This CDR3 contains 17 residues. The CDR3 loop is CASSSTLTSGGPYEQYF. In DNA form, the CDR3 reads TGTGCCAGCAGCTCCACTCTTACTAGCGGGGGCCCCTACGAGCAGTACTTC.

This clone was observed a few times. CDR3 in DNA: TGTGCCAGCACCGTCGAGGTAGAGACCCAGTACTTC. It codes for CASTVEVETQYF. The chain joins TRBV2 to TRBJ2-5, with D uncertain. The CDR3 covers 12 residues. Germline lookup yields CDR1 SNHLY and CDR2 FYNNEI. Trimming removed 7 bases at V and 4 bases at J, with 10 bases between. The entire variable domain, with the rest obtained from reference TRBV2 and TRBJ2-5, is as follows: EPEVTQTPSHQVTQMGQEVILRCVPISNHLYFYWYRQILGQKVEFLVSFYNNEISEKSEIFDDQFSVERPDGSNFTLKIRSTKLEDSAMYFCASTVEVETQYFGPGTRLLVL.

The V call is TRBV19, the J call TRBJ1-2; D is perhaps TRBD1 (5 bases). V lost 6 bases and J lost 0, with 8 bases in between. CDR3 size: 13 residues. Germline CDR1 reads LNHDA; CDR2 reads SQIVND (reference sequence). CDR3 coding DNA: TGTGCCAGTAGCGCACAGGCTAACTATGGCTACACCTTC. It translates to CASSAQANYGYTF.

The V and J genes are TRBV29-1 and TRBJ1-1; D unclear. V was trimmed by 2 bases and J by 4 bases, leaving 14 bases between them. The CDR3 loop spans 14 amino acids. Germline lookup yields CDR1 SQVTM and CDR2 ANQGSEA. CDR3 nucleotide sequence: TGCAGCGTTGAACTGACGTATGGGAGCACTGAAGCTTTCTTT. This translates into CSVELTYGSTEAFF.

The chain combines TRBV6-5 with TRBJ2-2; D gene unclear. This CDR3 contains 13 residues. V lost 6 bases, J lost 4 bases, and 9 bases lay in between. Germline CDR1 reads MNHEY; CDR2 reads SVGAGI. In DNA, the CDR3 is TGTGCCAGCAGAACGACGGGCACCGGGGAGCTGTTTTTT. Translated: CASRTTGTGELFF.

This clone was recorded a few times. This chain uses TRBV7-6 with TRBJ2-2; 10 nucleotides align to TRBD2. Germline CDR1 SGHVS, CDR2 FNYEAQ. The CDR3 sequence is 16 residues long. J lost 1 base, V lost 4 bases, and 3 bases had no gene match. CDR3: CASSWGTSENTGELFF. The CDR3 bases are TGTGCCAGCAGCTGGGGGACTAGCGAGAACACCGGGGAGCTGTTTTTT.

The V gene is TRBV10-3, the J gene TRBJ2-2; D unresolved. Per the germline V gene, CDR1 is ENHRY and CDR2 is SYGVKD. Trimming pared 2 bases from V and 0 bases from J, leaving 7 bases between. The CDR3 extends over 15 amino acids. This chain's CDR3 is CAISEGVANTGELFF. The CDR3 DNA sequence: TGTGCCATCAGTGAGGGGGTAGCGAACACCGGGGAGCTGTTTTTT.

The CDR3 bases are TGTGCCACCAGTGATTGGACAGGGGGGCCCCAGCATTTT. It encodes CATSDWTGGPQHF. J is TRBJ1-5 and V is TRBV24-1, with 10 bases identical to TRBD1. With 2 bases clipped from V and 9 bases from J, the junction kept 0 bases outside the gene matches. This CDR3 contains 13 residues. Germline lookup yields CDR1 KGHDR and CDR2 SFDVKD.

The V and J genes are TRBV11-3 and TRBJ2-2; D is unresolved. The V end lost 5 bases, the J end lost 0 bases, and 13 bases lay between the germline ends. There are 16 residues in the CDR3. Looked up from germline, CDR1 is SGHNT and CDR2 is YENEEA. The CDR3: CASSLRATPNTGELFF. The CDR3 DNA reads TGTGCCAGCAGCCTACGAGCGACACCGAACACCGGGGAGCTGTTTTTT.